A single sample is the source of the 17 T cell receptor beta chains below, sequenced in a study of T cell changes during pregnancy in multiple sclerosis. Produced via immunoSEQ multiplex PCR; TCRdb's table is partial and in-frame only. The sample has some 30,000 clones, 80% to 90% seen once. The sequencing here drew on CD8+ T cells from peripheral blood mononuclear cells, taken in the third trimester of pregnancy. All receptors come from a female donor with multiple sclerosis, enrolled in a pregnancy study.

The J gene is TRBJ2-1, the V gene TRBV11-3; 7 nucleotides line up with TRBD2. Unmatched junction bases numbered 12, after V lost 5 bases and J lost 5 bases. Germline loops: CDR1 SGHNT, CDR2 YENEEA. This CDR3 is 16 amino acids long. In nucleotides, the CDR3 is TGTGCCAGCAGCCCTTCCCGCGGGAGAACCCACAATGAGCAGTTCTTC. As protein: CASSPSRGRTHNEQFF.

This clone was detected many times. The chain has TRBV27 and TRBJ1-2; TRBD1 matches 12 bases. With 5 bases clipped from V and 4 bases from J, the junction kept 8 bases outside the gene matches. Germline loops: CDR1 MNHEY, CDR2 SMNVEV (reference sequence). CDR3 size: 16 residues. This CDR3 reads CASSPTPGQGAYGYTF. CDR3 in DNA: TGTGCCAGCAGTCCCACTCCGGGACAGGGGGCCTATGGCTACACCTTC.

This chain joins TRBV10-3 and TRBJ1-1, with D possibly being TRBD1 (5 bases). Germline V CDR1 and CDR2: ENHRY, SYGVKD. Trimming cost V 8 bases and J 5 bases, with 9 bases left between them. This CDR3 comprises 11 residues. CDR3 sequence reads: CAIGRETEAFF. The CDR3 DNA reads TGTGCCATCGGCAGGGAAACTGAAGCTTTCTTT.

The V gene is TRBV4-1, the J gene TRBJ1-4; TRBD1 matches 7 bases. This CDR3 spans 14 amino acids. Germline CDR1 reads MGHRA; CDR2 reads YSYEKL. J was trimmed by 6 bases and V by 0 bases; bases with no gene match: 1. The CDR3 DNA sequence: TGCGCCAGCAGCCAAGAAACAGGGGATGAAAAACTGTTTTTT. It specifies CASSQETGDEKLFF.

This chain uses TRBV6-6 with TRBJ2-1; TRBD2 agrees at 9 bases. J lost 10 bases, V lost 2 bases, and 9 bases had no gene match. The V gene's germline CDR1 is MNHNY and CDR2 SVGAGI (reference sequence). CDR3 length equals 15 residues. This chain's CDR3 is CASSYRAGGPGEQFF. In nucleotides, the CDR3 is TGTGCCAGCAGTTACCGGGCGGGAGGGCCGGGCGAGCAGTTCTTC.

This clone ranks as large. CDR3: CATSRGTQNTEAFF. DNA of the CDR3: TGTGCCACCAGCAGAGGGACACAGAACACTGAAGCTTTCTTT. J is TRBJ1-1 and V is TRBV15, with D maybe TRBD1 (5 bases). The length of the CDR3 is 14 residues. The germline CDR1 and CDR2 sequences are LNHNV and YYDKDF (reference sequence). V lost 1 base and J lost 1, with 7 bases in between.

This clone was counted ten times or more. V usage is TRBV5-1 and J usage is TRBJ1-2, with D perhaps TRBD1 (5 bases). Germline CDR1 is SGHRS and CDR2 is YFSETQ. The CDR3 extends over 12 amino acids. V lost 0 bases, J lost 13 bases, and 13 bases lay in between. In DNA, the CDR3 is TGCGCCAGCAGCTTGGCAGGCAGGGCGGCCACCTTC. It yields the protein CASSLAGRAATF.

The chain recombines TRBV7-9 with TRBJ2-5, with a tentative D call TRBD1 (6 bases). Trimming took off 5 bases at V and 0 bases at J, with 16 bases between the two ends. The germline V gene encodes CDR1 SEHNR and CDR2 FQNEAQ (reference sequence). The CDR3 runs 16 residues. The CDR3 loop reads CASSPEHRAYQETQYF. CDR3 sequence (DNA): TGTGCCAGCAGCCCGGAACACAGGGCTTACCAAGAGACCCAGTACTTC. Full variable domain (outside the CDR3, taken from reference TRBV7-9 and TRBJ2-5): DTGVSQNPRHKITKRGQNVTFRCDPISEHNRLYWYRQTLGQGPEFLTYFQNEAQLEKSRLLSDRFSAERPKGSFSTLEIQRTEQGDSAMYLCASSPEHRAYQETQYFGPGTRLLVL.

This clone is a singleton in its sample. CDR3 nucleotides: TGTGCCAGCATCGGCCAGGGTGGGTACGAGCAGTACTTC. It codes for CASIGQGGYEQYF. The chain employs TRBV7-9 and TRBJ2-7, with D possibly TRBD1 on 5 matching bases. Trimming removed 7 bases at V and 4 bases at J, with 14 bases between. Per the germline V gene, CDR1 is SEHNR and CDR2 is FQNEAQ (reference sequence). This CDR3 comprises 13 residues.

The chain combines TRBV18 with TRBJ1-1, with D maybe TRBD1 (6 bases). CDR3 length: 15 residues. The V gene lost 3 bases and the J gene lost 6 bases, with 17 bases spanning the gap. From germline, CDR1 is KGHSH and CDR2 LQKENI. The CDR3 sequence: CASSPRQAEDAEAFF. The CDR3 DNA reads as TGTGCCAGCTCACCCCGACAGGCAGAAGATGCTGAAGCTTTCTTT. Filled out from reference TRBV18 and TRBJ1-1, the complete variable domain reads NAGVMQNPRHLVRRRGQEARLRCSPMKGHSHVYWYRQLPEEGLKFMVYLQKENIIDESGMPKERFSAEFPKEGPSILRIQQVVRGDSAAYFCASSPRQAEDAEAFFGQGTRLTVV.

The CDR3 DNA reads as TGTGCCAGCAGCTTACCGGGAGACTATGGCTACACCTTC. Translation: CASSLPGDYGYTF. The chain couples TRBV7-3 to TRBJ1-2; D remains ambiguous. V gave up 2 bases and J gave up 3 bases, with 7 bases separating them. Per germline, CDR1 SGHTA and CDR2 FQGTGA. CDR3 length: 13 amino acids.

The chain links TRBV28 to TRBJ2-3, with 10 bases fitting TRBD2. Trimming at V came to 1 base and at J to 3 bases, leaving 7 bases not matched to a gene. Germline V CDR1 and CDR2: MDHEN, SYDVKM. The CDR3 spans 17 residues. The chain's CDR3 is CASSLSATSGLTDTQYF. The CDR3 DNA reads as TGTGCCAGCAGTTTATCAGCGACTAGCGGGCTTACAGATACGCAGTATTTT.

The CDR3 DNA reads TGTGCCACCAGGGCGGGTGCTAACACTGAAGCTTTCTTT. Protein: CATRAGANTEAFF. The chain joins TRBV27 to TRBJ1-1; D is perhaps TRBD1 (5 bases). Germline lookup yields CDR1 MNHEY and CDR2 SMNVEV (reference sequence). The CDR3 is 13 residues long. Trimming took 10 bases from V and 2 from J, leaving 14 bases between them.

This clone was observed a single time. The CDR3 DNA is TGTGCCAGCAGCCAGTTAAAGCGGGAAAGCACAGATACGCAGTATTTT. Translating gives CASSQLKRESTDTQYF. This chain links TRBV5-6 with TRBJ2-3; TRBD2 aligns across 7 bases. The trim removed 4 bases at V and 0 bases at J, leaving 8 bases unmatched. Per the germline V gene, CDR1 is SGHDT and CDR2 is YYEEEE. This CDR3 region has 16 residues.

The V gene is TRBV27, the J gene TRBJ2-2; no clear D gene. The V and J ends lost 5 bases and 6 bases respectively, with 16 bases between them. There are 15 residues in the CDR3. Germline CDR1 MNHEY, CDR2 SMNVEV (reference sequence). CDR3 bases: TGTGCCAGCAGTCCCCCCCGGGTAGTCCCCGGGGAGCTGTTTTTT. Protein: CASSPPRVVPGELFF.

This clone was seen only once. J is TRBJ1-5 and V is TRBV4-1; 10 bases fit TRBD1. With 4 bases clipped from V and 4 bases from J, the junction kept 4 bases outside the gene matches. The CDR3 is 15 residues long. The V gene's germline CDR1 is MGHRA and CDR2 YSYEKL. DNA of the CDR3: TGCGCCAGCAGCCGGGTGGACAGGGGGAATCAGCCCCAGCATTTT. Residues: CASSRVDRGNQPQHF.

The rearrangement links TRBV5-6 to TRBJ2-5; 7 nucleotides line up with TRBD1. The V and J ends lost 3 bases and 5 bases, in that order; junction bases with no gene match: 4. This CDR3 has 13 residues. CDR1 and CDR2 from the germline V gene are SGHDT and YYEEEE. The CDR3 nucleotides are TGTGCCAGCAGCTCGGGACAGTTGGAGACCCAGTACTTC. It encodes CASSSGQLETQYF.